One sample yielded the 5 T cell receptor beta chains listed below, sequenced in a study of shared clonotypes between healthy human individuals. Repertoires were generated with immunoSEQ multiplex PCR, while TCRdb's copy carries only in-frame clones and drops some. The sample lists millions of clones; 95% were seen once. The sample comprised naive CD4+ T cells sorted from blood. Noted subset: CD45RA+ positively selected. These receptor sequences come from a man aged 18 to 29 in good health.

V gene TRBV6-1 combines with J gene TRBJ2-7; 7 positions match TRBD1. Germline V CDR1 and CDR2: MNHNS, SASEGT. Losses at the gene ends were 5 bases for V and 1 base for J; bases not matched to a gene: 8. The CDR3 runs 15 residues. DNA for the CDR3: TGTGCCAGCAGTACCGGGGACAGTGTTTCCTACGAGCAGTACTTC. Its protein is CASSTGDSVSYEQYF.

The chain joins TRBV11-2 to TRBJ2-2, with 7 bases lining up with TRBD1. From germline, CDR1 is SGHAT and CDR2 FQNNGV. The J segment lost 6 bases and the V segment lost 5 bases, leaving 3 bases of the junction unmatched. The CDR3 sequence is 13 residues long. The CDR3 loop is CASSTTGAGELFF. The CDR3 nucleotides are TGTGCCAGCAGCACAACAGGGGCCGGGGAGCTGTTTTTT.

The rearrangement uses TRBV4-2 and TRBJ2-3; 12 bases agree with TRBD2. V trimming: 0 bases; J trimming: 0 bases; junction bases outside the gene matches: 7. Germline CDR1 reads LGHNA; CDR2 reads YNFKEQ. There are 19 residues in the CDR3. CDR3 sequence reads: CASSQDYVTSGGSTDTQYF. The CDR3 DNA is TGTGCCAGCAGCCAAGATTACGTGACTAGCGGGGGAAGCACAGATACGCAGTATTTT.

The chain combines TRBV28 with TRBJ2-1; no clear D gene. The ends were cut back, 6 bases at V and 0 bases at J, with 15 bases in the middle. CDR1 and CDR2 (germline): MDHEN, SYDVKM. This CDR3 region has 16 residues. The CDR3 nucleotides read TGTGCCAGCAGCTCCCGAAAAGGGCGCTCCTACAATGAGCAGTTCTTC. Translating gives CASSSRKGRSYNEQFF. Full variable domain (rest looked up from reference TRBV28 and TRBJ2-1): DVKVTQSSRYLVKRTGEKVFLECVQDMDHENMFWYRQDPGLGLRLIYFSYDVKMKEKGDIPEGYSVSREKKERFSLILESASTNQTSMYLCASSSRKGRSYNEQFFGPGTRLTVL.

This clone was counted a single time. The chain recombines TRBV2 with TRBJ1-2; D is uncertain. The CDR3 loop spans 14 amino acids. In germline, CDR1 is SNHLY, CDR2 FYNNEI. V was cut by 7 bases and J by 0 bases, with 12 bases left in between. CDR3 protein: CASIVDGTNYGYTF. The CDR3 DNA sequence: TGTGCCAGCATTGTGGACGGGACTAACTATGGCTACACCTTC.